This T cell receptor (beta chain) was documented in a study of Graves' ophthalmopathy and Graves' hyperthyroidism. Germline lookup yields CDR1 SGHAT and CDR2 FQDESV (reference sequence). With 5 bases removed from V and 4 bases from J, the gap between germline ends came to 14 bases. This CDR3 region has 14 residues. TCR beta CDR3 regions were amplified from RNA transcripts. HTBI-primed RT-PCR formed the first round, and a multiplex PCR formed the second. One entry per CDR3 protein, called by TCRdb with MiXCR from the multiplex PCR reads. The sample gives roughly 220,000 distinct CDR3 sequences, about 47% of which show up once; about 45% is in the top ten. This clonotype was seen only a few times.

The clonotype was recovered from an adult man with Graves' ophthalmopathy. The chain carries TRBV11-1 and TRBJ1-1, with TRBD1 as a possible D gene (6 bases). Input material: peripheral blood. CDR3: CASSRNQGTTEAFF. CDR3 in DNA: TGTGCCAGCAGCAGAAACCAGGGGACCACTGAAGCTTTCTTT.